Listed here are 28 T cell receptor beta chains from one sample, sequenced in a study of T cell changes during pregnancy in multiple sclerosis. This table comes from immunoSEQ multiplex PCR, and its TCRdb copy is limited to in-frame clones, with some not included. The sample shows about 52,000 clones, 92% of them seen only once. The sequencing used CD4+ T cells from peripheral blood mononuclear cells, collected after pregnancy. Receptor source: a female donor in good health, enrolled as a control in a pregnancy study.

This clone was detected only once. The chain combines TRBV19 with TRBJ1-1; D not resolved. Germline V CDR1 and CDR2: LNHDA, SQIVND (reference sequence). V lost 8 bases and J 0 bases, leaving 13 bases between the germline ends. CDR3 length: 14 amino acids. The CDR3 nucleotides are TGTGCCAGTGTTCACAGAGTCATGAACACTGAAGCTTTCTTT. Amino acids: CASVHRVMNTEAFF.

The rearrangement joins TRBV30 to TRBJ1-5; the D gene is possibly TRBD1 (6 bases). Trimming left V 1 base short and J 4 bases short, with 20 bases between. The germline V gene has CDR1 GTSNPN and CDR2 SVGIG (reference sequence). This CDR3 region has 17 residues. Here the CDR3 reads CAWSAEGWGGSNQPQHF. The CDR3 DNA sequence: TGTGCCTGGAGTGCCGAAGGGTGGGGGGGCTCGAATCAGCCCCAGCATTTT. Full variable domain (missing parts from reference TRBV30 and TRBJ1-5): SQTIHQWPATLVQPVGSPLSLECTVEGTSNPNLYWYRQAAGRGLQLLFYSVGIGQISSEVPQNLSASRPQDRQFILSSKKLLLSDSGFYLCAWSAEGWGGSNQPQHFGDGTRLSIL.

The rearrangement links TRBV6-5 to TRBJ2-7, with 11 nucleotides matching TRBD2. Looked up from germline, CDR1 is MNHEY and CDR2 is SVGAGI. Trimming cost V 0 bases and J 1 base; bases outside gene matches: 2. The CDR3 is 16 residues long. The CDR3 protein is CASSYSRTSGSYEQYF. CDR3 coding DNA: TGTGCCAGCAGTTACTCGCGGACTAGCGGGTCCTACGAGCAGTACTTC.

The CDR3 DNA is TGTGCCAGCAGCGTAGGGGTAGCGGGGGGGCCTTCAGATACGCAGTATTTT. Protein sequence: CASSVGVAGGPSDTQYF. This rearrangement joins TRBV9 to TRBJ2-3; 11 positions match TRBD2. Germline assignment: CDR1 SGDLS and CDR2 YYNGEE. The CDR3 extends over 17 amino acids. The ends lost 0 bases at V and 4 bases at J; junction bases unmatched: 7. Complete variable domain (other parts from reference TRBV9 and TRBJ2-3): DSGVTQTPKHLITATGQRVTLRCSPRSGDLSVYWYQQSLDQGLQFLIQYYNGEERAKGNILERFSAQQFPDLHSELNLSSLELGDSALYFCASSVGVAGGPSDTQYFGPGTRLTVL.

This clone was observed a handful of times. The rearrangement joins TRBV28 to TRBJ1-5; D is perhaps TRBD1 (5 bases). Trimming left V 4 bases short and J 3 bases short, with 10 bases between. This CDR3 comprises 14 residues. Germline V gene lookup returns CDR1 MDHEN and CDR2 SYDVKM. In nucleotides, the CDR3 is TGTGCCAGCAGTTCTACAGGAATCAATCAGCCCCAGCATTTT. This translates into CASSSTGINQPQHF.

The chain links TRBV14 to TRBJ1-4, with 7 positions matching TRBD1. This CDR3 spans 16 amino acids. After removal of 3 bases from V and 0 bases from J, the junction contained 4 bases not matched to a gene. Germline V gives CDR1 SGHDN, CDR2 FVKESK. CDR3 amino acids: CASSQGQFATNEKLFF. Here the CDR3 DNA reads TGTGCCAGCAGCCAGGGACAGTTTGCAACTAATGAAAAACTGTTTTTT.

This chain joins TRBV7-2 and TRBJ2-3; TRBD2 matches at 15 bases. This CDR3 is 19 amino acids long. The V segment lost 5 bases and the J segment 0 bases; nucleotides outside the gene matches: 9. Germline CDR1 reads SGHTA; CDR2 reads FQGNSA. The CDR3 is CASSGGLAGGLYSTDTQYF. The CDR3 DNA reads TGTGCCAGCAGCGGTGGACTAGCGGGGGGGCTCTATAGCACAGATACGCAGTATTTT.

The rearrangement links TRBV2 to TRBJ2-1, with 10 bases identical to TRBD2. Unmatched junction bases numbered 8, after V lost 6 bases and J lost 6 bases. CDR3 length equals 15 residues. In germline, CDR1 is SNHLY, CDR2 FYNNEI. CDR3 nucleotide sequence: TGTGCCAGCAGGGCCAAGAGCGGGGGGGCCAATGAGCAGTTCTTC. This translates into CASRAKSGGANEQFF.

This clone was counted once. The gene calls are TRBV5-1 and TRBJ2-6; the D gene is possibly TRBD2 (6 bases). The V end was cut by 5 bases, the J end by 0 bases, with 15 bases between. Germline CDR1 is SGHRS and CDR2 is YFSETQ. The CDR3 contains 17 residues. The CDR3 sequence is CASRVGTFSSGANVLTF. The DNA of the CDR3 is TGCGCCAGCAGAGTTGGGACTTTTAGCTCTGGGGCCAACGTCCTGACTTTC.

This clone was detected only once. The chain carries TRBV19 and TRBJ1-1; D not resolved. CDR3 length: 14 residues. The V gene lost 3 bases and the J gene lost 5 bases, with 13 bases spanning the gap. Germline loops: CDR1 LNHDA, CDR2 SQIVND (reference sequence). CDR3 sequence reads: CASSIGRMRTEAFF. CDR3 nucleotides: TGTGCCAGTAGTATCGGCCGAATGAGGACTGAAGCTTTCTTT. Full variable domain (outside the CDR3, taken from reference TRBV19 and TRBJ1-1): DGGITQSPKYLFRKEGQNVTLSCEQNLNHDAMYWYRQDPGQGLRLIYYSQIVNDFQKGDIAEGYSVSREKKESFPLTVTSAQKNPTAFYLCASSIGRMRTEAFFGQGTRLTVV.

This clone was seen more than once but under ten times. The gene calls are TRBV4-1 and TRBJ1-5; 7 bases line up with TRBD1. V lost 3 bases to trimming and J lost 4 bases; unmatched junction nucleotides: 9. The V gene's germline CDR1 is MGHRA and CDR2 YSYEKL. This CDR3 has 16 residues. The CDR3 nucleotides are TGCGCCAGCAGCCAGGTCACAGGGGCCCTTAATCAGCCCCAGCATTTT. Its protein product is CASSQVTGALNQPQHF.

The V gene is TRBV5-1, the J gene TRBJ1-2; the match to TRBD1 covers 12 bases. The CDR3 has 17 amino acids. J was trimmed by 8 bases and V by 4 bases; bases with no gene match: 15. Germline V gives CDR1 SGHRS, CDR2 YFSETQ. CDR3 amino acids: CASSRGQGAWYTRGYTF. The CDR3 DNA follows: TGCGCCAGCAGCCGGGGACAGGGGGCTTGGTATACACGCGGCTACACCTTC.

The chain combines TRBV5-6 with TRBJ2-2; D possibly corresponds to TRBD1 (6 bases). Germline loops: CDR1 SGHDT, CDR2 YYEEEE. The CDR3 extends over 16 amino acids. Trimming took 0 bases from V and 4 from J, leaving 13 bases between them. The CDR3: CASSLVDQGLTGELFF. The CDR3 DNA sequence: TGTGCCAGCAGCTTGGTGGACCAGGGGCTCACCGGGGAGCTGTTTTTT.

V is TRBV5-1 and J is TRBJ2-1, with TRBD1 matching 9 bases. This CDR3 has 16 residues. The ends lost 0 bases at V and 7 bases at J; junction bases unmatched: 8. Germline loops: CDR1 SGHRS, CDR2 YFSETQ. The CDR3 coding sequence is TGCGCCAGCAGCTTGGAGGGACAGGGTCCTGTTAATGAGCAGTTCTTC. Its translation is CASSLEGQGPVNEQFF.

In this sample, this clone turned up once. This sequence joins TRBV11-3 and TRBJ2-3, with 9 bases lining up with TRBD1. CDR1 and CDR2 from the germline V gene are SGHNT and YENEEA. There are 17 residues in the CDR3. With 6 bases clipped from V and 3 bases from J, the junction kept 13 bases outside the gene matches. CDR3: CASSIKQGALWTDTQYF. Written as DNA, the CDR3 is TGTGCCAGCAGTATCAAACAGGGGGCGCTTTGGACAGATACGCAGTATTTT.

This CDR3 is CAWTPQGINQPQHF. The CDR3 DNA follows: TGTGCCTGGACCCCCCAGGGGATAAATCAGCCCCAGCATTTT. The V gene is TRBV30, the J gene TRBJ1-5; D may be TRBD1 (6 bases). The germline V gene encodes CDR1 GTSNPN and CDR2 SVGIG (reference sequence). The CDR3 consists of 14 residues. V was trimmed by 4 bases and J by 4 bases, leaving 14 bases between them.

The chain carries TRBV10-3 and TRBJ2-1; 10 positions agree with TRBD2. The CDR3 contains 14 residues. Trimming took 8 bases from V and 4 from J; bases not matched to a gene: 5. Germline V gene lookup returns CDR1 ENHRY and CDR2 SYGVKD. CDR3 nucleotides: TGTGCCATCGAAGAGCGGGGGGGGTACAATGAGCAGTTCTTC. Residues: CAIEERGGYNEQFF.

The rearrangement joins TRBV19 to TRBJ2-7, with 10 bases aligning to TRBD1. This CDR3 is built from 15 residues. V lost 1 base and J lost 3; bases outside the gene matches: 3. CDR1 LNHDA and CDR2 SQIVND come from the germline V gene (reference sequence). The CDR3 sequence is CASSIVRTGGYEQYF. CDR3 DNA: TGTGCCAGTAGTATAGTGAGGACAGGGGGCTACGAGCAGTACTTC.

The CDR3 reads CASSLGQGLPSGANVLTF. CDR3 in DNA: TGTGCCAGCAGCTTAGGGCAGGGGCTTCCCTCTGGGGCCAACGTCCTGACTTTC. This sequence joins TRBV7-9 and TRBJ2-6; tentatively, D is TRBD1 (6 bases). The CDR3 spans 18 residues. Trimming shortened V by 1 base and J by 0 bases, and 13 bases separated the two germline ends. CDR1 is SEHNR and CDR2 is FQNEAQ in the germline V gene (reference sequence).

This chain uses TRBV5-4 with TRBJ1-6; the match to TRBD1 covers 8 bases. The CDR3 totals 15 residues. Germline CDR1 SGHNT, CDR2 YYREEE (reference sequence). V was clipped by 3 bases and J by 10 bases; unmatched bases: 9. As DNA, the CDR3 is TGTGCCAGCAGCTCTGACAGGGGTGTGGGGTCACCCCTCCACTTT. Its protein is CASSSDRGVGSPLHF.

The count of this clone is one. The chain links TRBV25-1 to TRBJ2-1; 9 nucleotides align to TRBD2. Per germline, CDR1 MGHDK and CDR2 SYGVNS. Trimming at V came to 6 bases and at J to 4 bases, leaving 7 bases not matched to a gene. The CDR3 length is 15 residues. CDR3 protein: CASRLSGGQYNEQFF. The CDR3 DNA reads TGTGCCAGCAGACTTAGCGGGGGACAGTACAATGAGCAGTTCTTC.

V and J are TRBV7-2 and TRBJ2-3; possible D gene TRBD2, 5 bases. CDR3 size: 16 residues. Germline V gives CDR1 SGHTA, CDR2 FQGNSA. Trimming took off 6 bases at V and 2 bases at J, with 18 bases between the two ends. The CDR3 DNA reads TGTGCCAGCAGGAAACGCCTCGGGGTCATCACAGATACGCAGTATTTT. As protein: CASRKRLGVITDTQYF.

The chain couples TRBV4-1 to TRBJ1-1, with 10 bases that match TRBD1. Germline assignment: CDR1 MGHRA and CDR2 YSYEKL. J lost 0 bases, V lost 4 bases, and 8 bases had no gene match. This CDR3 has 17 amino acids. CDR3 in DNA: TGCGCCAGCAGCCGACCTGACAGGGGGCTCATGAACACTGAAGCTTTCTTT. It specifies CASSRPDRGLMNTEAFF.

The chain carries TRBV6-1 and TRBJ1-2; no clear D gene. The CDR3 runs 12 residues. Germline lookup yields CDR1 MNHNS and CDR2 SASEGT. Trimming cost V 7 bases and J 4 bases, with 10 bases left between them. This chain's CDR3 is CASTTQSYGYTF. The CDR3, as DNA: TGTGCCAGCACCACTCAAAGCTATGGCTACACCTTC.

The chain recombines TRBV12-5 with TRBJ1-1; D remains unclear. The CDR3 sequence is 17 residues long. Trimming removed 1 base at V and 10 bases at J, with 25 bases between. Germline CDR1 reads LGHNT; CDR2 reads FRNRAP. The CDR3 bases are TGTGCTAGTGGTTTGGGGACCTCAGGTTCTCGGCGGGCTGGAGCTTTCTTT. Translating gives CASGLGTSGSRRAGAFF.

V usage is TRBV30 and J usage is TRBJ2-5; possibly TRBD2 for D (6 bases). CDR3 length: 13 amino acids. Trimming cost V 1 base and J 4 bases, with 10 bases left between them. CDR1 and CDR2 from the germline V gene are GTSNPN and SVGIG (reference sequence). DNA for the CDR3: TGTGCCTGGAGTGGGGGAGCGGGAGAGACCCAGTACTTC. Its translation is CAWSGGAGETQYF. Full variable domain (remainder filled in from reference TRBV30 and TRBJ2-5): SQTIHQWPATLVQPVGSPLSLECTVEGTSNPNLYWYRQAAGRGLQLLFYSVGIGQISSEVPQNLSASRPQDRQFILSSKKLLLSDSGFYLCAWSGGAGETQYFGPGTRLLVL.

V and J are TRBV9 and TRBJ2-3; 9 nucleotides align to TRBD2. Germline V gives CDR1 SGDLS, CDR2 YYNGEE. The CDR3 contains 15 residues. V lost 0 bases, J lost 6 bases, and 5 bases stayed unmatched. DNA of the CDR3: TGTGCCAGCAGCGTAGGCGGGGGGGCCAGGGATACGCAGTATTTT. Encoded protein: CASSVGGGARDTQYF.

V and J are TRBV5-5 and TRBJ2-7; D possibly corresponds to TRBD2 (5 bases). V gave up 2 bases and J gave up 6 bases, with 15 bases separating them. The CDR3 has 14 residues. Germline V gene sequence: CDR1 SGHKS, CDR2 YYEKEE (reference sequence). The CDR3 region is CASSLPGSGVEQYF. CDR3 coding DNA: TGTGCCAGCAGCTTACCGGGATCTGGGGTCGAGCAGTACTTC.